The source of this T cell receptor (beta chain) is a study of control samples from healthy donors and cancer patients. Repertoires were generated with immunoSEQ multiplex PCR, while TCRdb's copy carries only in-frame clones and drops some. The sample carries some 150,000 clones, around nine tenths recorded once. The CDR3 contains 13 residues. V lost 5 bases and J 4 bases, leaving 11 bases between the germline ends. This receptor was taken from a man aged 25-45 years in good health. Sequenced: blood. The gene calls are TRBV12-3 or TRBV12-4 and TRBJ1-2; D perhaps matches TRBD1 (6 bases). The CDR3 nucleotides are TGTGCCAGCAGTCCTGGACAGCTCTATGGCTACACCTTC. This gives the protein CASSPGQLYGYTF.